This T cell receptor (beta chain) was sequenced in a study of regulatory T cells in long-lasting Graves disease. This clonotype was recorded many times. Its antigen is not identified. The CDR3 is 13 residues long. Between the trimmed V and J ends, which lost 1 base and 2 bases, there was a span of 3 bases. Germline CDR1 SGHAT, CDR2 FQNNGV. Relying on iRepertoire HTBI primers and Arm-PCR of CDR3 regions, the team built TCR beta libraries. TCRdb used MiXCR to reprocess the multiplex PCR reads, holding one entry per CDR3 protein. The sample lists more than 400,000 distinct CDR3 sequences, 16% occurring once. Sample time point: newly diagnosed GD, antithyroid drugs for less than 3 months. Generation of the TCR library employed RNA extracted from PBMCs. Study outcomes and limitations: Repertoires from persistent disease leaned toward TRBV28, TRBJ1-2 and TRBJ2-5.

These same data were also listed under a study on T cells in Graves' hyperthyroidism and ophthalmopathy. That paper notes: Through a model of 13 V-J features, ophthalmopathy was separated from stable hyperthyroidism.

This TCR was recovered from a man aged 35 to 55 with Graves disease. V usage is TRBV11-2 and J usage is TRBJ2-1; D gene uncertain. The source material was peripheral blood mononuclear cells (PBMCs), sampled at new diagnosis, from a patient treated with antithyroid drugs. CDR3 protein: CASSLGAYNEQFF. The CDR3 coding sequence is TGTGCCAGCAGCTTAGGGGCCTACAATGAGCAGTTCTTC.